This T cell receptor beta chain is from a study of blood T cell repertoires in COVID-19. Study context: The cDNA or gDNA used as material had been derived from T cells, B-cell-depleted T cells, or PBMCs.

Assignments of participants to cohorts depended upon their own reported clinical history. CDR1 and CDR2 (germline): MNHEY, SVGEGT. Germline trimming cut 4 bases from V and 6 bases from J; bases unmatched to any gene: 3. CDR3 size: 13 residues. Clones were read by immunoSEQ multiplex PCR, and TCRdb kept only the in-frame ones, dropping some. Of about 220,000 clones detected, about nine tenths appear once; the ten largest clones hold roughly 2.7%. The chain has TRBV6-2 or TRBV6-3 and TRBJ1-1; 9 nucleotides line up with TRBD1. The sequencing sample was made of PBMCs or T cells enriched from blood (not recorded which). The receptor comes from a woman under 40 who had recovered from COVID-19. The CDR3 sequence is CASSSTGGAEAFF. CDR3 coding DNA: TGTGCCAGCAGTTCCACAGGGGGCGCTGAAGCTTTCTTT.